The present T cell receptor beta chain was sequenced within a study of blood T cell repertoires in COVID-19. On the study more broadly: Material from acute and convalescent COVID-19 was sourced from the United States, Italy and Spain. From T cells, B-cell-depleted T cells, or PBMCs came the material, which was cDNA or gDNA.

The length of the CDR3 is 14 residues. J was trimmed by 3 bases and V by 7 bases; bases with no gene match: 4. Germline V gene data show CDR1 as SNHLY and CDR2 as FYNNEI. Original processing notes: Amplified reference gene primers provided the basis for estimating nucleated cell counts. The method was immunoSEQ multiplex PCR; TCRdb's version includes in-frame clones alone and lacks a portion of them. V and J calls and clone size come straight from that table; D and trimming were deduced from the DNA. The sample has approximately 220,000 clones; approximately 84% are singletons. The sequence was collected from a woman in her sixties or seventies with acute or convalescent COVID-19. Sequencing was performed on peripheral blood. This chain joins TRBV2 and TRBJ2-3; 10 bases fit TRBD2. CDR3 sequence (DNA): TGTGCCAGCACAAGCGGGGGGGCTACAGATACGCAGTATTTT. The encoded protein is CASTSGGATDTQYF.